These 8 T cell receptor beta chains were all obtained from the same sample, sequenced in a study of Ad26.COV2.S vaccination and SARS-CoV-2 variants. Generated by immunoSEQ multiplex PCR, the TCRdb table keeps only in-frame clones and is missing some. This sample yields about 460,000 clones, of which 89% are seen a single time; about 1.7% belongs to the top ten. Treatment indicated: roughly 19 received Ad26.COV2.S at low or high dose, single or two shots; roughly five received placebo; per-sample allocation not given. On day 63 after the first injection, vaccine and placebo recipients gave samples. Sequencing used peripheral blood, obtained in a trial of Ad26.COV2.S vaccine versus placebo. These receptors were taken from a person aged 18-60 years who received the Ad26.COV2.S COVID-19 vaccine or a placebo.

The CDR3 spells CASSIIGRSDYGYTF. The DNA of the CDR3 is TGTGCCAGCAGCATTATCGGGCGTTCCGATTATGGCTACACCTTC. The rearrangement links TRBV6-6 to TRBJ1-2; D gene uncertain. V dropped 6 bases and J dropped 5 bases, with 19 bases sitting between them. This CDR3 has 15 amino acids. The germline CDR1 and CDR2 sequences are MNHNY and SVGAGI (reference sequence).

The chain carries TRBV27 and TRBJ2-7, with 9 bases aligning to TRBD1. In germline, CDR1 is MNHEY, CDR2 SMNVEV (reference sequence). J lost 3 bases, V lost 4 bases, and 7 bases had no gene match. This CDR3 comprises 15 residues. Here the CDR3 DNA reads TGTGCCAGCAGTTCCCTATTGACAGGGGGCTACGAGCAGTACTTC. This gives the protein CASSSLLTGGYEQYF.

The rearrangement joins TRBV29-1 to TRBJ1-5; no clear D. V lost 5 bases and J lost 8, with 16 bases in between. The length of the CDR3 is 13 residues. The germline V gene encodes CDR1 SQVTM and CDR2 ANQGSEA. CDR3 nucleotide sequence: TGCAGCGTTTCAGGAGCCCGGGGAGAGCCCCAGCATTTT. It yields the protein CSVSGARGEPQHF.

V usage is TRBV13 and J usage is TRBJ2-1; 12 bases match TRBD2. The ends lost 0 bases at V and 7 bases at J; junction bases unmatched: 10. Germline CDR1 reads PRHDT; CDR2 reads FYEKMQ (reference sequence). This CDR3 spans 18 amino acids. The CDR3 DNA reads as TGTGCCAGCAGCTTAGGCCGATTGAAACTAGCGGGAGGTAATGAGCAGTTCTTC. This translates into CASSLGRLKLAGGNEQFF.

CDR3 sequence (DNA): TGTGCCAGCAGCTTGGCTGACGTATATGGCTACACCTTC. This codes for CASSLADVYGYTF. This chain uses TRBV5-6 with TRBJ1-2; D not certain. Between the trimmed V and J ends, which lost 0 bases and 5 bases, there was a span of 8 bases. This CDR3 is built from 13 residues. Germline values: CDR1 SGHDT, CDR2 YYEEEE.

The chain couples TRBV6-5 to TRBJ2-7; TRBD2 matches at 7 bases. Unmatched junction bases numbered 10, after V lost 5 bases and J lost 6 bases. The germline gives CDR1 MNHEY, CDR2 SVGAGI. The CDR3 contains 14 residues. The CDR3 is CASSKGRAGTEQYF. CDR3 sequence (DNA): TGTGCCAGCAGTAAGGGGAGAGCGGGAACCGAGCAGTACTTC.

Concerning this clone: In the same sample, other DNA sequences code for this CDR3. The rearrangement joins TRBV7-9 to TRBJ1-5; D unclear. V lost 0 bases, J lost 3 bases, and 0 bases lay in between. The germline CDR1 and CDR2 sequences are SEHNR and FQNEAQ (reference sequence). This CDR3 has 12 amino acids. CDR3 coding DNA: TGTGCCAGCAGCTTAGCCAATCAGCCCCAGCATTTT. This sequence encodes CASSLANQPQHF. The full variable domain, its missing parts supplied by reference TRBV7-9 and TRBJ1-5, is DTGVSQNPRHKITKRGQNVTFRCDPISEHNRLYWYRQTLGQGPEFLTYFQNEAQLEKSRLLSDRFSAERPKGSFSTLEIQRTEQGDSAMYLCASSLANQPQHFGDGTRLSIL.

V and J are TRBV19 and TRBJ1-4, with 9 nucleotides matching TRBD1. The trim removed 7 bases at V and 6 bases at J, leaving 12 bases unmatched. From germline, CDR1 is LNHDA and CDR2 SQIVND (reference sequence). CDR3 length: 16 residues. This CDR3 reads CASTPWGRTGDEKLFF. DNA for the CDR3: TGTGCCAGTACCCCCTGGGGCCGGACAGGGGATGAAAAACTGTTTTTT.